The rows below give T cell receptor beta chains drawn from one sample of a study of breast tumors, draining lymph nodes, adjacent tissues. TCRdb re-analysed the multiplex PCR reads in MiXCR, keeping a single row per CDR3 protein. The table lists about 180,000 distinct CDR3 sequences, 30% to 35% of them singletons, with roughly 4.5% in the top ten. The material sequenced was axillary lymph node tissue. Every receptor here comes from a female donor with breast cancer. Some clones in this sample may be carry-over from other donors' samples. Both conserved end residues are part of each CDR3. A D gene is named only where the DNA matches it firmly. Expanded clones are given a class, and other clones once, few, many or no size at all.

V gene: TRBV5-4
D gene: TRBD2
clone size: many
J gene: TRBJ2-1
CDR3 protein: CASSLSGTDNEQFF
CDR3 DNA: TGTGCCAGCAGCTTAAGCGGGACCGACAATGAGCAGTTCTTC

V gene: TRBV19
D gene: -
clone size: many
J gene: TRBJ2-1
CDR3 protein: CASSMSQQGAHNEQFF
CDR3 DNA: TGTGCCAGTAGTATGTCTCAGCAGGGCGCCCACAATGAGCAGTTCTTC

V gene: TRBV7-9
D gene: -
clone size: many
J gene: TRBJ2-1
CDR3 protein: CASSLVWLTETYNEQFF
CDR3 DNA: TGTGCCAGCAGCTTAGTTTGGCTGACAGAGACGTACAATGAGCAGTTCTTC

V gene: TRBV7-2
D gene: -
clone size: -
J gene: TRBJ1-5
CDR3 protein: CASSLDLAGGKETQHF
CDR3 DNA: TGTGCCAGCAGCTTAGACCTAGCGGGAGGGAAAGAGACCCAGCATTTT

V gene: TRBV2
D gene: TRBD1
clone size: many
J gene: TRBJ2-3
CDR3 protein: CASTGQGADTQYF
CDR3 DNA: TGTGCCAGCACGGGGCAGGGGGCAGATACGCAGTATTTT

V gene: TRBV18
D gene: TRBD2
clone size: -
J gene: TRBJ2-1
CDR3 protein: CASSPGSGAPYNERFF
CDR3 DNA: TGTGCCAGCTCACCTGGTAGCGGGGCTCCCTACAATGAGCGGTTCTTC

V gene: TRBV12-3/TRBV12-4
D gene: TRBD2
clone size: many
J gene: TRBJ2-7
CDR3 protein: CASSWAGVYYEQYF
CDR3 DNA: TGTGCCAGCAGTTGGGCGGGGGTGTACTACGAGCAGTACTTC

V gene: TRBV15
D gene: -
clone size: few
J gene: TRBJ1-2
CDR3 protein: CATSRPRAGGYAF
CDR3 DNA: TGTGCCACCAGCAGGCCCAGGGCAGGTGGCTACGCCTTC

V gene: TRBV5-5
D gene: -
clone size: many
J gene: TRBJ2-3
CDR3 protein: CASSSRVATDTQYF
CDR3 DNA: TGTGCCAGCAGCTCCAGGGTGGCCACAGATACGCAGTATTTT

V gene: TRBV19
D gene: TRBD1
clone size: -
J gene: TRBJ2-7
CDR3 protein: CASSTDRGSYEQYF
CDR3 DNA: TGTGCCAGTAGTACCGACAGGGGTTCCTACGAGCAGTACTTC

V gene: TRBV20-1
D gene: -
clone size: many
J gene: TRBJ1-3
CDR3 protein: CSAPVRGFSGNTIYF
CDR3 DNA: TGCAGTGCCCCAGTTCGAGGGTTCTCTGGAAACACCATATATTTT

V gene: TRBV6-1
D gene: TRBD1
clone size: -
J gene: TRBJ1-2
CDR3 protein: CASRKLAGSTGALGYTF
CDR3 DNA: TGTGCCAGCAGGAAACTAGCGGGAAGCACAGGGGCTTTAGGCTACACCTTC

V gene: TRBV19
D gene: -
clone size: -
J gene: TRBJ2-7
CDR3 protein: CASSRGGLYEQYF
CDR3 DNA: TGTGCCAGTAGTCGCGGGGGCCTCTACGAGCAGTACTTC

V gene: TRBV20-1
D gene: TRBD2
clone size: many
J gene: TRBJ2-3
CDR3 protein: CSARDLAGGPDTQYF
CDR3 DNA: TGCAGTGCTAGAGATTTAGCGGGGGGGCCAGATACGCAGTATTTT

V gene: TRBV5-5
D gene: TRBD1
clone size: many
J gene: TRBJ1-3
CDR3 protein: CASSLETGEGNTIYF
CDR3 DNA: TGTGCCAGCAGCTTAGAGACAGGGGAAGGAAACACCATATATTTT

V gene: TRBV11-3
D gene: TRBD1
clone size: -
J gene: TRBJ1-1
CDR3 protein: CASSLEGTGNTEAFF
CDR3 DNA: TGTGCCAGCAGCTTAGAAGGGACAGGGAACACTGAAGCTTTCTTT

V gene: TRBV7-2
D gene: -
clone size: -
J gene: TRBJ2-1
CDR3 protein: CASSLATGVGYGYNEQFF
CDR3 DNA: TGTGCCAGCAGCTTGGCTACGGGTGTTGGGTATGGCTACAATGAGCAGTTCTTC

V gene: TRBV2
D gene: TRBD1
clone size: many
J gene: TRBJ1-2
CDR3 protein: CASRVDRGGYTF
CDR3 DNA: TGTGCCAGCAGAGTTGACAGGGGTGGCTACACCTTC

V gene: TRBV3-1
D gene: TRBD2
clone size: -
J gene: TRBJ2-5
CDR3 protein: CASSPTSVRETQYF
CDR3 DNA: TGTGCCAGCAGCCCAACTAGCGTTCGGGAGACCCAGTACTTC

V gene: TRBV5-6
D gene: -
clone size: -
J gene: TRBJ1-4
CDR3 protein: CASSLEGLQKLFF
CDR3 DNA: TGTGCCAGCAGCCTCGAGGGACTTCAAAAACTGTTTTTT

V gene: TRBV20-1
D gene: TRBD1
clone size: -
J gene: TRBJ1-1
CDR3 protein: CSARFRDRGPGRVEAFF
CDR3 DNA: TGCAGTGCTCGATTCCGGGACAGGGGGCCGGGTCGAGTCGAAGCTTTCTTT

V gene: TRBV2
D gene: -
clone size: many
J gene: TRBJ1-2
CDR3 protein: CASTLAPGYTF
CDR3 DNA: TGTGCCAGCACCCTGGCCCCCGGCTACACCTTC

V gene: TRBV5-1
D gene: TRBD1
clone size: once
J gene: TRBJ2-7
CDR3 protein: CASSLTGTGGYEQYF
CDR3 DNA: TGCGCCAGCAGCTTAACCGGGACAGGGGGCTACGAGCAGTACTTC

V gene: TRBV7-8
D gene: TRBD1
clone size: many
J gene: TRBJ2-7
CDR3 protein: CASSGEDRGFSYEQYF
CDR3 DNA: TGTGCCAGCAGCGGGGAGGACAGGGGGTTTTCCTACGAGCAGTACTTC

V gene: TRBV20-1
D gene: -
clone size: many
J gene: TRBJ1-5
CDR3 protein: CSARISGAAAQGEHF
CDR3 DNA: TGCAGTGCTAGAATATCAGGGGCTGCAGCCCAAGGGGAGCATTTT

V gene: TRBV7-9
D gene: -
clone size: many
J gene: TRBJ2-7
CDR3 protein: CASSEGQISYEQYF
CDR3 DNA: TGTGCCAGCAGCGAAGGACAGATCTCCTACGAGCAGTACTTC

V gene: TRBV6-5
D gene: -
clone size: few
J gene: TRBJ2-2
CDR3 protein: CASSHPATGELFF
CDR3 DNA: TGTGCCAGCAGTCACCCTGCGACCGGGGAGCTGTTTTTT

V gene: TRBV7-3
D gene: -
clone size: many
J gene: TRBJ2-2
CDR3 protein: CASSLTLGASNTGELFF
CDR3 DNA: TGTGCCAGCAGCTTAACATTGGGAGCTTCAAACACCGGGGAGCTGTTTTTT

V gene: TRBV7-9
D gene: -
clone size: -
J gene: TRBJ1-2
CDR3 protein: CAGSPARGLENGYSF
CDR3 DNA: TGTGCCGGCAGCCCGGCCAGGGGTCTCGAGAATGGCTACTCCTTC

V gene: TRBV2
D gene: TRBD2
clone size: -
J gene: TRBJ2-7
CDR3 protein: CASSGRGGGGEQYF
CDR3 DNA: TGTGCCAGCAGTGGCCGGGGGGGCGGGGGGGAGCAGTACTTC

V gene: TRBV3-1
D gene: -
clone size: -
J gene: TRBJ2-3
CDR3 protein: CASSQVEGTDTQYF
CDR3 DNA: TGTGCCAGCAGCCAAGTCGAGGGCACAGATACGCAGTATTTT

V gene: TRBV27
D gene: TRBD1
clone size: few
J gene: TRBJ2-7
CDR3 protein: CASSLSYTGGLYEQYF
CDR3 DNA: TGTGCCAGCAGTTTATCTTATACAGGGGGCTTATACGAGCAGTACTTC

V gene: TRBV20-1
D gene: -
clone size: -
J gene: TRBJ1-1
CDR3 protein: CSVTSASGSTEAFF
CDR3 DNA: TGCAGTGTGACGAGTGCTAGCGGGTCCACTGAAGCTTTCTTT

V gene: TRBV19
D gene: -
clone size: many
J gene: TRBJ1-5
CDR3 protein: CASSETASSPQHF
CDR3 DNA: TGTGCCAGTAGTGAAACAGCGAGCTCGCCCCAGCATTTT

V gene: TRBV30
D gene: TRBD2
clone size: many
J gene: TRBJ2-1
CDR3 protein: CAWSVTGTRANEQFF
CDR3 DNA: TGTGCCTGGAGTGTAACTGGGACTAGGGCCAATGAGCAGTTCTTC

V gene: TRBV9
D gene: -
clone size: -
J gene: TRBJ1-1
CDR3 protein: CASSVGGGWMNTEAFF
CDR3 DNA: TGTGCCAGCAGCGTAGGCGGGGGTTGGATGAACACTGAAGCTTTCTTT

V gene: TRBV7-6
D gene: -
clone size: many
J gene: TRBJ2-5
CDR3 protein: CASSLDPTAEGVLNF
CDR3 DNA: TGTGCCAGCAGCTTAGATCCCACAGCCGAAGGGGTCTTGAACTTC

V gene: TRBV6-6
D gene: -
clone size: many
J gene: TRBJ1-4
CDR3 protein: CASSPRQLGNEKLFF
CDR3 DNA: TGTGCCAGCAGTCCTCGACAGCTCGGTAATGAAAAACTGTTTTTT

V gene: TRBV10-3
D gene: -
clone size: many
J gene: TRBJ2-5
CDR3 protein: CAISSQGGQYF
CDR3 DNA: TGTGCCATCAGTTCTCAGGGGGGCCAGTACTTC

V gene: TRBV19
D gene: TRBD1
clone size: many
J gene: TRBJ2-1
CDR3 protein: CASSIGTGSYNEQFF
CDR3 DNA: TGTGCCAGTAGTATAGGGACAGGTTCCTACAATGAGCAGTTCTTC

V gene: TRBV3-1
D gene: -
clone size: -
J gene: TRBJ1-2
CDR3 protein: CASSRVGAPPYGYTF
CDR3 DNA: TGTGCCAGCAGCCGGGTGGGAGCCCCTCCCTATGGCTACACCTTC

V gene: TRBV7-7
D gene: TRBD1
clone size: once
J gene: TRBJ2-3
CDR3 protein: CASSSGGTQYF
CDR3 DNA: TGTGCTAGCAGCTCAGGGGGTACGCAGTATTTT

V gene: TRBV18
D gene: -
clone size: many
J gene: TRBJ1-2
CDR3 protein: CASSPAPRDNYGYTF
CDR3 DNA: TGTGCCAGCTCACCGGCACCCAGGGATAACTATGGCTACACCTTC

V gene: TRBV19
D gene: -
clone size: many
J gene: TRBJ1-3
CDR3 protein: CASSRGMGRHSSRNTIYF
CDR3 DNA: TGTGCCAGTAGCAGGGGAATGGGGCGGCACTCCTCTCGAAACACCATATATTTT

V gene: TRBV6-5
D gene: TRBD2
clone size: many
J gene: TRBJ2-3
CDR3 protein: CASSYGLAGHTDTQYF
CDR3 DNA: TGTGCCAGCAGTTACGGACTAGCGGGGCACACAGATACGCAGTATTTT